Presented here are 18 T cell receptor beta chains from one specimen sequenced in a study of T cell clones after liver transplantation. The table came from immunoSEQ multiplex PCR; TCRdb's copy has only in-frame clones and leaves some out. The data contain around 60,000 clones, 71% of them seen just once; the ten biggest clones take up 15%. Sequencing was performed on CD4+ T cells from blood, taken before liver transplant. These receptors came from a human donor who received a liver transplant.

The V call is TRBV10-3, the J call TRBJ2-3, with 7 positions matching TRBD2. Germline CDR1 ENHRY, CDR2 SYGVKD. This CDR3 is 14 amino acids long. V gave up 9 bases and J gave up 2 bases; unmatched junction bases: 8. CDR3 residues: CAIREAAYTDTQYF. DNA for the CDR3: TGTGCCATTCGGGAGGCGGCCTACACAGATACGCAGTATTTT.

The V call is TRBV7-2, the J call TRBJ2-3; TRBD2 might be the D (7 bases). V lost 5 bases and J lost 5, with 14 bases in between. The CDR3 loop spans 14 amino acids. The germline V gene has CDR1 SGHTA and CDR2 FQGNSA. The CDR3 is CASSPREGGDTQYF. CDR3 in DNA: TGTGCCAGCAGCCCAAGGGAGGGGGGAGATACGCAGTATTTT.

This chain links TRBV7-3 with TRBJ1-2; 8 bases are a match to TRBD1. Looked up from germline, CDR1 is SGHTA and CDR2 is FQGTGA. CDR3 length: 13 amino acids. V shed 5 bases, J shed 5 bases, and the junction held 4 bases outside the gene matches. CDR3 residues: CASSLGTGYGYTF. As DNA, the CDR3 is TGTGCCAGCAGCCTTGGGACAGGATATGGCTACACCTTC.

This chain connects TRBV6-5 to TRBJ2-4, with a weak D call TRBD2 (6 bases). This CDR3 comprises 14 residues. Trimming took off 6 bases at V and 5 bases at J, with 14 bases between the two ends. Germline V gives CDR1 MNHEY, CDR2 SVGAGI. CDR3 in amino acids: CASRPRGNQNIQYF. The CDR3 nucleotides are TGTGCCAGCAGGCCGCGGGGAAACCAAAACATTCAGTACTTC.

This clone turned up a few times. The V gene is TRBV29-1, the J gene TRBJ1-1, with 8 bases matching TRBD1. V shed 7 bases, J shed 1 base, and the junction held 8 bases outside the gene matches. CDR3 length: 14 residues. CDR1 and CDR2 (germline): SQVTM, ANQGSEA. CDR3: CSASRGLRNTEAFF. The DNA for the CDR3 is TGCAGCGCCTCCAGGGGGCTAAGGAACACTGAAGCTTTCTTT.

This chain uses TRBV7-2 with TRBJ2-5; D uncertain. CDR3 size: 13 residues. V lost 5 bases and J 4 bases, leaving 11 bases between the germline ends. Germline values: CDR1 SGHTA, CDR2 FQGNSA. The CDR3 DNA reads TGTGCCAGCAGCCTCCCCGTAGTAGAGACCCAGTACTTC. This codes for CASSLPVVETQYF. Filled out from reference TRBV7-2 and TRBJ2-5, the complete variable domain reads GAGVSQSPSNKVTEKGKDVELRCDPISGHTALYWYRQSLGQGLEFLIYFQGNSAPDKSGLPSDRFSAERTGGSVSTLTIQRTQQEDSAVYLCASSLPVVETQYFGPGTRLLVL.

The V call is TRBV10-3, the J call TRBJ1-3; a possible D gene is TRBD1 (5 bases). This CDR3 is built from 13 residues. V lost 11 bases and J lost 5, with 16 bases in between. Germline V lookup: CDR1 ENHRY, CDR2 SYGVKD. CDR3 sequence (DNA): TGTGCCGCGGGACGACTAATTAGAAACACCATATATTTT. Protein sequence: CAAGRLIRNTIYF.

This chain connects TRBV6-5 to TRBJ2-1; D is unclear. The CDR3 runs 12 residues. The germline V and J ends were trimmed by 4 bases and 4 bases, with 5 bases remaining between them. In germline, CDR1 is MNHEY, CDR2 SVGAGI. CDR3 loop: CASSSGYNEQFF. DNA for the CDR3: TGTGCCAGCAGTTCCGGGTACAATGAGCAGTTCTTC.

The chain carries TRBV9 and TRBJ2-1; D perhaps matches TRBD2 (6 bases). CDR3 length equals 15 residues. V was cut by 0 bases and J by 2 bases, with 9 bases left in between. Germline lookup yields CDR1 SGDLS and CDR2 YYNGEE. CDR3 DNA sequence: TGTGCCAGCAGCGTAGGACTAGATGCCTACAATGAGCAGTTCTTC. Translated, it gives CASSVGLDAYNEQFF.

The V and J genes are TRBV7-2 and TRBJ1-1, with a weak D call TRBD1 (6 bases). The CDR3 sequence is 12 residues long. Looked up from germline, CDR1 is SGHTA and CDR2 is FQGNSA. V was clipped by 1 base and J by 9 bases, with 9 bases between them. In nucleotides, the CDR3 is TGTGCCAGCAGCTTAGAGGGGGGGAAAGCTTTCTTT. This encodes CASSLEGGKAFF.

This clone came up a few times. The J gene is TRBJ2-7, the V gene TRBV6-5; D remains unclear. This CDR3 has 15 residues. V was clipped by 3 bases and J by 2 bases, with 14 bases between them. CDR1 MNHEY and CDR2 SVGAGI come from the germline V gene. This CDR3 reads CASSYTEQNAYEQYF. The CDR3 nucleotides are TGTGCCAGCAGTTATACGGAACAGAATGCCTACGAGCAGTACTTC.

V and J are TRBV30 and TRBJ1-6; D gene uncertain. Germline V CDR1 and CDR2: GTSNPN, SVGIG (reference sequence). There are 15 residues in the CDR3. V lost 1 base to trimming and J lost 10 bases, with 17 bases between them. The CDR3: CAWSAQTTGGSPLHF. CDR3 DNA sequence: TGTGCCTGGAGTGCCCAGACTACGGGCGGCTCACCCCTCCACTTT.

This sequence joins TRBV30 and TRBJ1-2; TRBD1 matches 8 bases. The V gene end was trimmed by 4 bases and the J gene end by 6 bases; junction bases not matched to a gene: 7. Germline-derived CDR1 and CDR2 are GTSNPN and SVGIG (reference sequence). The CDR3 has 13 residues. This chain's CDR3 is CAWTRGQVDGYTF. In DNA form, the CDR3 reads TGTGCCTGGACCAGGGGACAGGTCGATGGCTACACCTTC.

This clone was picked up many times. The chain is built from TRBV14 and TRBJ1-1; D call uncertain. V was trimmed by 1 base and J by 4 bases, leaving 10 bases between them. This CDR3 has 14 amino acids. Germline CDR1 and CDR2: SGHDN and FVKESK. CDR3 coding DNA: TGTGCCAGCAGCCAAGCGTGGGGAGGCACTGAAGCTTTCTTT. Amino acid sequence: CASSQAWGGTEAFF.

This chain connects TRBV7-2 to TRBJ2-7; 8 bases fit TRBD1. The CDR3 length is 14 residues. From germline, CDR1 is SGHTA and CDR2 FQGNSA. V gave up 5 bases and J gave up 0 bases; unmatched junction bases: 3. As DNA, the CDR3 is TGTGCCAGCAGCCAAGACAGGGGCTCCTACGAGCAGTACTTC. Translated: CASSQDRGSYEQYF.

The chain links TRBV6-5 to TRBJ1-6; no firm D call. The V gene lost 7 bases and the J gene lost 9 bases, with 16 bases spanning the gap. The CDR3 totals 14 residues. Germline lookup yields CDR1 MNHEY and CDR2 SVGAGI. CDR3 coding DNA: TGTGCCAGCACCCTGGGAGGGCGAGGTTCACCCCTCCACTTT. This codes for CASTLGGRGSPLHF.

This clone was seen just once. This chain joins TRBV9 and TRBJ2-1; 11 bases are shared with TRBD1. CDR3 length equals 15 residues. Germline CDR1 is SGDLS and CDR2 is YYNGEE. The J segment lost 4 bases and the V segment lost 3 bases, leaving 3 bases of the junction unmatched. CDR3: CASSGGTGGYNEQFF. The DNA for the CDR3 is TGTGCCAGCAGCGGCGGGACAGGGGGGTACAATGAGCAGTTCTTC. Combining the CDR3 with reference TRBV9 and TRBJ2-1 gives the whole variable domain DSGVTQTPKHLITATGQRVTLRCSPRSGDLSVYWYQQSLDQGLQFLIQYYNGEERAKGNILERFSAQQFPDLHSELNLSSLELGDSALYFCASSGGTGGYNEQFFGPGTRLTVL.

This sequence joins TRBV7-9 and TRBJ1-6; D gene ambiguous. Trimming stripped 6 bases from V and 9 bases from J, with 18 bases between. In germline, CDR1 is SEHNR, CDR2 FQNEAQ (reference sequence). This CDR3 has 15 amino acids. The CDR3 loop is CASSKSGVSSSPLHF. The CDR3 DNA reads TGTGCCAGCAGTAAATCGGGAGTATCGAGTTCACCCCTCCACTTT.